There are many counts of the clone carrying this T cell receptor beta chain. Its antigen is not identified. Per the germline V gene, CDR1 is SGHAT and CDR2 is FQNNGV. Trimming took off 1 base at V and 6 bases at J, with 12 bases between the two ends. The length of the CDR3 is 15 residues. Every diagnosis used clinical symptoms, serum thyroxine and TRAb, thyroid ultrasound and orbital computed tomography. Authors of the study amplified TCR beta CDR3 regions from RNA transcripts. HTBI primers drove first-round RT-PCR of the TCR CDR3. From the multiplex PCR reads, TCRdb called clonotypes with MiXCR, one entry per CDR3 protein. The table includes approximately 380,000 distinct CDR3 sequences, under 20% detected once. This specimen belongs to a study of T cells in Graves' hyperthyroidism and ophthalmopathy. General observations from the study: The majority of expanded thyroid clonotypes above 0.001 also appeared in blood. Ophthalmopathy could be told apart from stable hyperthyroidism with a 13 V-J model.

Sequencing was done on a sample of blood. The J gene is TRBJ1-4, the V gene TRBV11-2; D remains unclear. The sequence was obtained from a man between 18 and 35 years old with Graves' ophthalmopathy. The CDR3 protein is CASSLVWGADEKLFF. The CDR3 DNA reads TGTGCCAGCAGCTTAGTGTGGGGTGCGGATGAAAAACTGTTTTTT.